Each of the 8 T cell receptor beta chains below was sequenced from the same sample in a study of blood T cell repertoires in COVID-19. TCRdb keeps only in-frame clones here, not all; method: immunoSEQ multiplex PCR. The sample includes 90,000 to 130,000 clones, roughly 80% of them seen just once. What was sequenced was peripheral blood. The source of these receptors is a man between 65 and 79 years old with acute or convalescent COVID-19.

V gene TRBV12-3 or TRBV12-4 combines with J gene TRBJ1-1, with D uncertain. Trimming left V 3 bases short and J 1 base short, with 6 bases between. The CDR3 runs 13 residues. CDR3 in DNA: TGTGCCAGCAGTTTTTCAGGGAACACTGAAGCTTTCTTT. As protein: CASSFSGNTEAFF.

This clone was counted between two and nine times. The chain combines TRBV6-5 with TRBJ1-2; TRBD1 matches at 7 bases. Germline loops: CDR1 MNHEY, CDR2 SVGAGI. This CDR3 is built from 15 residues. V was pared by 6 bases and J by 7 bases, with 14 bases of the junction left unmatched. The CDR3 bases are TGTGCCAGCAGGGCCCCCGGGACAGAGAGGGGTGGCTACACCTTC. It encodes CASRAPGTERGGYTF.

V is TRBV4-2 and J is TRBJ1-1; D is uncertain. The CDR3 sequence is 13 residues long. V was cut by 7 bases and J by 7 bases, with 16 bases left in between. In germline, CDR1 is LGHNA, CDR2 YNFKEQ. In DNA, the CDR3 is TGTGCCAGCACTCCTTCCTGGAGTAGTGAAGCTTTCTTT. Translation: CASTPSWSSEAFF.

This chain uses TRBV7-6 with TRBJ2-7; D gene unclear. The ends were cut back, 5 bases at V and 4 bases at J, with 12 bases in the middle. The CDR3 contains 13 residues. The germline CDR1 and CDR2 sequences are SGHVS and FNYEAQ. CDR3 residues: CASSTTSGYEQYF. The CDR3, as DNA: TGTGCCAGCAGCACCACCTCCGGTTACGAGCAGTACTTC.

The chain uses TRBV7-2 and TRBJ2-7, with 12 bases matching TRBD2. From germline, CDR1 is SGHTA and CDR2 FQGNSA. The J segment lost 1 base and the V segment lost 5 bases, leaving 6 bases of the junction unmatched. The CDR3 is made up of 16 amino acids. The DNA for the CDR3 is TGTGCCAGCAGCCGGAGACTAGCGGGGGTATCCTACGAGCAGTACTTC. Translated, it gives CASSRRLAGVSYEQYF.

The chain carries TRBV3-1 (or the pseudogene TRBV3-2) and TRBJ2-1; 11 bases map to TRBD2. CDR3 length equals 16 residues. The germline gives CDR1 LGHDT, CDR2 YNNKEL (reference sequence). After removal of 1 base from V and 7 bases from J, the junction contained 6 bases not matched to a gene. The CDR3 nucleotides read TGTGCCAGCAGCCAAGTTACGACTAGCGGGAAGAATGAGCAGTTCTTC. This encodes CASSQVTTSGKNEQFF.

This CDR3 reads CASTTTGDFMNTEAFF. The CDR3 DNA is TGTGCCAGCACCACGACAGGTGACTTCATGAACACTGAAGCTTTCTTT. The rearrangement links TRBV11-2 to TRBJ1-1, with D tentatively TRBD1 (6 bases). V gave up 7 bases and J gave up 0 bases, with 18 bases separating them. Per germline, CDR1 SGHAT and CDR2 FQNNGV. The CDR3 sequence is 16 residues long. The variable domain in full, completed from reference TRBV11-2 and TRBJ1-1, reads EAGVAQSPRYKIIEKRQSVAFWCNPISGHATLYWYQQILGQGPKLLIQFQNNGVVDDSQLPKDRFSAERLKGVDSTLKIQPAKLEDSAVYLCASTTTGDFMNTEAFFGQGTRLTVV.

This chain joins TRBV19 and TRBJ2-2, with D tentatively TRBD1 (6 bases). V lost 5 bases to trimming and J lost 3 bases, with 13 bases between them. CDR1 is LNHDA, CDR2 SQIVND, per germline (reference sequence). This CDR3 has 15 residues. DNA of the CDR3: TGTGCCAGTAGTTTGACAGGCCAACACACCGGGGAGCTGTTTTTT. Amino acid sequence: CASSLTGQHTGELFF.